This TCR beta chain was obtained from a study of graft-versus-host responses after intestinal transplantation. On this clone itself: What it binds is not known.

Study results and caveats: Clonal ratios of graft-versus-host to host-versus-graft in allografts were high for patients exhibiting graft-donor T cell macrochimerism. Present in recipient marrow, GvH clones included some that appeared first in ileum or blood.

TCRdb keeps only in-frame clones here, not all; method: immunoSEQ multiplex PCR. Of over 75,000 clones listed, roughly 91% were seen once; the top ten hold around 7.8%. Germline V CDR1 and CDR2: SGHTA, FQGTGA. V lost 4 bases, J lost 6 bases, and 12 bases lay in between. CDR3 length equals 14 residues. The rearrangement joins TRBV7-3 to TRBJ2-2, with D possibly TRBD1 on 6 matching bases. Sequenced material: unstimulated CD8+ T cells sorted from spleen or lymph node cells, taken before transplant. The sequence was collected from a human donor who was the organ donor for an intestinal transplant. This CDR3 reads CASSSTGIAGELFF. The CDR3 coding sequence is TGTGCCAGCAGCTCAACAGGGATCGCCGGGGAGCTGTTTTTT. Using reference TRBV7-3 and TRBJ2-2 for the parts outside the CDR3, the full variable domain is GAGVSQTPSNKVTEKGKYVELRCDPISGHTALYWYRQSLGQGPEFLIYFQGTGAADDSGLPNDRFFAVRPEGSVSTLKIQRTERGDSAVYLCASSSTGIAGELFFGEGSRLTVL.